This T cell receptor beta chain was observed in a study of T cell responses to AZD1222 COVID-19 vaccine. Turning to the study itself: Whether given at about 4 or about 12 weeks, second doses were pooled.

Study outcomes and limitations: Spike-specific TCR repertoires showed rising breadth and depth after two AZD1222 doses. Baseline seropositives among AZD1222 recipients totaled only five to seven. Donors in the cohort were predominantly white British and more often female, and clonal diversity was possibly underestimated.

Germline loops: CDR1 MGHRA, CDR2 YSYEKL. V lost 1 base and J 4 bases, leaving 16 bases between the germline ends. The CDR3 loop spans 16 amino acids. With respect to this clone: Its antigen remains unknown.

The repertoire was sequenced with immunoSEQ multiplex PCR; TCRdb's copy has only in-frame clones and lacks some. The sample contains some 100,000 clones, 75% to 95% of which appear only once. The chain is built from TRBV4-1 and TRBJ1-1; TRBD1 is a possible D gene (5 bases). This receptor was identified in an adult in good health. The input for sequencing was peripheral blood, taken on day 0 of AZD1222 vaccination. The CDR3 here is CASSQAPGKGTTEAFF. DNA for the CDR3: TGCGCCAGCAGCCAAGCACCGGGAAAAGGGACCACTGAAGCTTTCTTT.